These 8 T cell receptor beta chains were sequenced from one sample in a study of naive and memory T cell subsets. Both TRBC1 and TRBC2 were covered by a beta constant-region primer of two equimolar oligonucleotides. Four rounds of PCR amplified the ligated cDNA using nested alpha and beta constant-region primers plus SP2. One entry per CDR3 protein results from TCRdb running MiXCR on the UMI-ligation and nested PCR reads. The data contain tens of thousands of distinct CDR3 sequences, around 10% of them singletons. The material sequenced was central memory CD8+ T cells from blood. The receptors were gathered from a human donor in good health.

This clonotype was seen at least ten times. This is likely a read error, given that the CDR3 carries no conserved phenylalanine or tryptophan at its end. No DNA is shown, since the ends of the CDR3 on it are uncertain; the CDR3 is the one TCRdb lists. The chain recombines TRBV29-1 with TRBJ2-1. Termini included, the CDR3 measures 13 amino acids. CDR1 is SQVTM, CDR2 ANQGSEA, per germline. The CDR3 protein is CSVTPWEEGVLQI.

The V call is TRBV7-9, the J call TRBJ2-1; D remains ambiguous. V was pared by 5 bases and J by 7 bases, with 6 bases between. This CDR3 region has 11 residues. Germline loops: CDR1 SEHNR, CDR2 FQNEAQ (reference sequence). The CDR3 DNA is TGTGCCAGCAGCGGTCAGAATGAGCAGTTCTTC. Amino acid sequence: CASSGQNEQFF.

This clonotype was detected many times. CDR3 amino acids: CSARDLLGTSGDIGELFF. The CDR3 nucleotides are TGCAGTGCTAGAGATCTTCTCGGGACTAGCGGGGATATCGGGGAGCTGTTTTTT. V gene TRBV20-1 combines with J gene TRBJ2-2; 13 bases line up with TRBD2. The CDR3 totals 18 residues. Germline-derived CDR1 and CDR2 are DFQATT and SNEGSKA (reference sequence). V dropped 0 bases and J dropped 7; count of bases not matched to a gene: 11.

The chain joins TRBV27 to TRBJ2-1; tentative D call: TRBD2 (5 bases). Germline loops: CDR1 MNHEY, CDR2 SMNVEV (reference sequence). Trimming pared 6 bases from V and 6 bases from J, leaving 15 bases between. The CDR3 sequence is 14 residues long. CDR3 protein: CASRPGSRFNEQFF. CDR3 nucleotide sequence: TGTGCCAGCAGACCGGGATCCCGATTCAATGAGCAGTTCTTC.

This chain joins TRBV18 and TRBJ2-3; the D gene is possibly TRBD2 (5 bases). Trimming took off 3 bases at V and 0 bases at J, with 16 bases between the two ends. Germline values: CDR1 KGHSH, CDR2 LQKENI. This CDR3 spans 17 amino acids. Here the CDR3 DNA reads TGTGCCAGCTCACCTCGGAGGAGGCCTACTAGCACAGATACGCAGTATTTT. Amino acid sequence: CASSPRRRPTSTDTQYF.

The chain recombines TRBV9 with TRBJ2-1; the match to TRBD1 covers 7 bases. Germline V gene lookup returns CDR1 SGDLS and CDR2 YYNGEE. The CDR3 is 13 amino acids. The junction had 5 bases not matched to a gene; V was cut back by 6 bases and J by 5 bases. This CDR3 is CASNKDRDNEQFF. In DNA form, the CDR3 reads TGTGCCAGCAACAAAGACAGGGACAATGAGCAGTTCTTC.

In this sample, this clonotype turned up many times. The rearrangement joins TRBV9 to TRBJ2-7; 9 nucleotides align to TRBD1. The germline gives CDR1 SGDLS, CDR2 YYNGEE. The CDR3 contains 15 residues. V lost 0 bases to trimming and J lost 6 bases; unmatched junction nucleotides: 7. The CDR3 spells CASSVAGQGYSEQYF. In nucleotides, the CDR3 is TGTGCCAGCAGCGTAGCGGGACAGGGTTACAGCGAGCAGTACTTC.

This clonotype is medium-sized (0.01 to 0.1%) within its sample. The chain joins TRBV7-9 to TRBJ2-5; 7 bases map to TRBD1. V shed 5 bases, J shed 0 bases, and the junction held 9 bases outside the gene matches. The CDR3 is made up of 16 amino acids. CDR1 and CDR2 from the germline V gene are SEHNR and FQNEAQ (reference sequence). CDR3 nucleotides: TGTGCCAGCAGCGTACCGACAGGGACGGACCAAGAGACCCAGTACTTC. Its protein is CASSVPTGTDQETQYF.